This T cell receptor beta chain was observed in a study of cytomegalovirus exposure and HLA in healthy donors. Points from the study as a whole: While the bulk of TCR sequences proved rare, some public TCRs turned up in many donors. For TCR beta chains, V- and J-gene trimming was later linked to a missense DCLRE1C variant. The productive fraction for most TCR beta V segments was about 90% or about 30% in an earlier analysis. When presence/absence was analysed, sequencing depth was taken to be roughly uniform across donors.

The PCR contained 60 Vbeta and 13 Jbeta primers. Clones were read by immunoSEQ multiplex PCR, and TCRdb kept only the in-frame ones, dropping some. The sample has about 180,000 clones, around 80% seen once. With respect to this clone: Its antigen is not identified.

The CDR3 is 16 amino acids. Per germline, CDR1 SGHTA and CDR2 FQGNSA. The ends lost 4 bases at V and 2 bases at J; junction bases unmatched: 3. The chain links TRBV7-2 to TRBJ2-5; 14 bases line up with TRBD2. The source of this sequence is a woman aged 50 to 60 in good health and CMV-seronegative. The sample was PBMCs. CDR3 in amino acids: CASSSGTSGGQETQYF. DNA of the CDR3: TGTGCCAGCAGCTCCGGGACTAGCGGGGGTCAAGAGACCCAGTACTTC.